The rows below give T cell receptor beta chains drawn from one sample of a study of blood T cell repertoires in COVID-19. Using immunoSEQ multiplex PCR, the repertoire was profiled, and TCRdb retains in-frame clones only, with some absent. There are about 150,000 clones in the sample; around 84% occur only once, and under 2% lies in the top ten. Material: peripheral blood. These receptors all stem from a man at least 80 years old with acute or convalescent COVID-19. The CDR3 runs from the conserved cysteine through the conserved F or W. D genes are given only for firm matches. A clone size is listed for some rows: how often the clone was seen (once, few, many), or a class if it is expanded.

j_call clone_size d_call v_call cdr3_nt cdr3_aa
TRBJ1-1 . TRBD1 TRBV20-1 TGCAGTGGACAGGGGGAAACTGAAGCTTTCTTT CSGQGETEAFF
TRBJ2-5 . TRBD2 TRBV27 TGTGCCAGCAGTTTCACTATGACTAGCGGGGGGCCCCCCGGGCGAGAGACCCAGTACTTC CASSFTMTSGGPPGRETQYF
TRBJ1-5 . TRBD1 TRBV11-2 TGTGCCAGCAGCTTGGACAGGGGTCAGCCCCAGCATTTT CASSLDRGQPQHF
TRBJ1-1 . . TRBV6-2/TRBV6-3 TGTGCCAGCAGTTATGCAGGGAGGGTCCCTGAAGCTTTCTTT CASSYAGRVPEAFF
TRBJ2-5 . . TRBV2 TGTGCCAGCAGTGAAGGGACGGGGGAGACCCAGTACTTC CASSEGTGETQYF
TRBJ1-2 . . TRBV4-3 TGCGCCAGCAGCCAAGACTTAGGGCAGGGGAATGGCTACACCTTC CASSQDLGQGNGYTF
TRBJ1-2 . TRBD1 TRBV5-1 TGCGCCAGCAGCTCCGGCCCAGGGGGCCTTGGCTACACCTTC CASSSGPGGLGYTF
TRBJ2-4 . . TRBV10-2 TGCGCCAGCAGTGAGGCAGGTGGCATTCAGTACTTC CASSEAGGIQYF
TRBJ2-2 few . TRBV5-1 TGCGCCAGCAGCTACCAGGGTGCGGCCGGGGAGCTGTTTTTT CASSYQGAAGELFF
TRBJ2-2 . TRBD2 TRBV2 TGTGCCAGCAGCTCAGCGGGGGTGATCACCGGGGAGCTGTTTTTT CASSSAGVITGELFF